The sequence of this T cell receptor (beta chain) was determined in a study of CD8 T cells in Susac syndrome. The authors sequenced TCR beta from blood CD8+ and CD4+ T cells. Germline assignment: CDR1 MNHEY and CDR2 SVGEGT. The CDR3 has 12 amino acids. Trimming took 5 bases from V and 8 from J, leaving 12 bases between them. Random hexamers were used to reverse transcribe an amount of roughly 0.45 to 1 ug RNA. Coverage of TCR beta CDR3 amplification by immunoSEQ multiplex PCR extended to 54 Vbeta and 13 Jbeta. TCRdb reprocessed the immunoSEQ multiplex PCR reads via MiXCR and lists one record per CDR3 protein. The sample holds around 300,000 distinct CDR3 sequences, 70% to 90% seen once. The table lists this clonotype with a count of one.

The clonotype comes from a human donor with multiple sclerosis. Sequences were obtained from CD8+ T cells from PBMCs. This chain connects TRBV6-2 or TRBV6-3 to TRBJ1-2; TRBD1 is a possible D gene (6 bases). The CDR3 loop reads CASSPRGYGYTF. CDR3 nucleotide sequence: TGTGCCAGCAGTCCGAGGGGGTACGGCTACACCTTC.